One sample yielded the 15 T cell receptor beta chains listed below, sequenced in a study of T cell responses to AZD1222 COVID-19 vaccine. Clones were read by immunoSEQ multiplex PCR, and TCRdb kept only the in-frame ones, dropping some. The sample includes about 140,000 clones, 93% seen only once; the top ten take approximately 4.9%. Here the sequenced sample was peripheral blood, taken on day 0 of AZD1222 vaccination. All receptors derive from an adult in good health.

This clone has just a few counts. The gene calls are TRBV21-1 and TRBJ1-4. TRBV21-1 is recorded as a pseudogene. The CDR3 covers 18 residues. Here the CDR3 DNA reads TGTGCCAGCAGCAAAATGTGGTATCGATCAGGGGAGGACGAAAAACTGTTTTTT. This translates into CASSKMWYRSGEDEKLFF.

V is TRBV5-6 and J is TRBJ1-1; 9 nucleotides agree with TRBD1. V shed 5 bases, J shed 6 bases, and the junction held 14 bases outside the gene matches. This CDR3 contains 16 residues. Germline assignment: CDR1 SGHDT and CDR2 YYEEEE. The CDR3 nucleotides read TGTGCCAGCAGAAGACGGGACAGGGAAGTTCTCTCTGAAGCTTTCTTT. Protein sequence: CASRRRDREVLSEAFF.

The chain uses TRBV9 and TRBJ1-2, with D possibly matching TRBD1 (5 bases). V shed 0 bases and J shed 5 bases, with 8 bases lying between them. The V gene's germline CDR1 is SGDLS and CDR2 YYNGEE. The CDR3 is 13 amino acids. The CDR3 region has the DNA TGTGCCAGCAGCGTAGCCGAGGGGTATGGCTACACCTTC. This codes for CASSVAEGYGYTF.

This chain connects TRBV4-1 to TRBJ1-4, with 10 bases identical to TRBD1. The CDR3 covers 15 residues. Germline values: CDR1 MGHRA, CDR2 YSYEKL. J was trimmed by 8 bases and V by 1 base; bases with no gene match: 4. The CDR3 sequence: CASSQVGQGNEKLFF. In DNA form, the CDR3 reads TGCGCCAGCAGCCAAGTGGGACAGGGGAACGAAAAACTGTTTTTT.

V usage is TRBV7-9 and J usage is TRBJ1-4, with D perhaps matching TRBD1 (6 bases). Germline CDR1 is SEHNR and CDR2 is FQNEAQ (reference sequence). V lost 5 bases, J lost 3 bases, and 13 bases lay in between. This CDR3 comprises 15 residues. In DNA form, the CDR3 reads TGTGCCAGCAGCCAGCAGGGGAGGTCTAATGAAAAACTGTTTTTT. The encoded protein is CASSQQGRSNEKLFF.

The rearrangement links TRBV27 to TRBJ2-1; 8 bases align to TRBD1. CDR3 size: 13 residues. Germline assignment: CDR1 MNHEY and CDR2 SMNVEV (reference sequence). J gave up 8 bases and V 5 bases, and 5 bases lay outside the gene matches. CDR3 protein: CASSRDRGHEQFF. In DNA, the CDR3 is TGTGCCAGCAGTCGTGACAGGGGTCATGAGCAGTTCTTC.

CDR3 coding DNA: TGTGCCAGTAGCAGACAGGGTCTTAGCAATCAGCCCCAGCATTTT. Amino acid sequence: CASSRQGLSNQPQHF. V gene TRBV19 combines with J gene TRBJ1-5; 7 bases are shared with TRBD1. The length of the CDR3 is 15 residues. Trimming took 6 bases from V and 0 from J; bases not matched to a gene: 5. Germline values: CDR1 LNHDA, CDR2 SQIVND (reference sequence).

The chain is built from TRBV5-4 and TRBJ1-6, with D possibly being TRBD1 (6 bases). There are 14 residues in the CDR3. CDR1 SGHNT and CDR2 YYREEE come from the germline V gene (reference sequence). The ends were cut back, 4 bases at V and 7 bases at J, with 12 bases in the middle. DNA for the CDR3: TGTGCCAGCAGCCTGGACAGTGAGAATTCACCCCTCCACTTT. Translated: CASSLDSENSPLHF. Using reference TRBV5-4 and TRBJ1-6 for the parts outside the CDR3, the full variable domain is ETGVTQSPTHLIKTRGQQVTLRCSSQSGHNTVSWYQQALGQGPQFIFQYYREEENGRGNFPPRFSGLQFPNYSSELNVNALELDDSALYLCASSLDSENSPLHFGNGTRLTVT.

The chain has TRBV5-1 and TRBJ2-1; D perhaps matches TRBD2 (6 bases). Looked up from germline, CDR1 is SGHRS and CDR2 is YFSETQ. This CDR3 region has 16 residues. V shed 4 bases and J shed 5 bases, with 19 bases lying between them. The CDR3 loop is CASSELAENLDNEQFF. The CDR3, as DNA: TGCGCCAGCAGCGAATTAGCGGAAAACTTAGACAATGAGCAGTTCTTC. Supplemented by reference TRBV5-1 and TRBJ2-1, the full variable domain reads KAGVTQTPRYLIKTRGQQVTLSCSPISGHRSVSWYQQTPGQGLQFLFEYFSETQRNKGNFPGRFSGRQFSNSRSEMNVSTLELGDSALYLCASSELAENLDNEQFFGPGTRLTVL.

The rearrangement joins TRBV19 to TRBJ2-1; TRBD1 matches 7 bases. This CDR3 contains 16 residues. V shed 5 bases and J 8 bases; nucleotides not matched to a gene: 15. Germline V CDR1 and CDR2: LNHDA, SQIVND (reference sequence). This chain's CDR3 is CASSASLGQASHEQFF. The CDR3 coding sequence is TGTGCCAGTAGTGCAAGCCTCGGACAGGCGTCGCATGAGCAGTTCTTC.

This chain links TRBV15 with TRBJ2-3; D might be TRBD2 (6 bases). Germline assignment: CDR1 LNHNV and CDR2 YYDKDF (reference sequence). V shed 1 base and J shed 5 bases, with 16 bases lying between them. The CDR3 has 16 amino acids. The chain's CDR3 is CATSRVSGTGGDTQYF. CDR3 coding DNA: TGTGCCACCAGCAGAGTTAGCGGAACAGGAGGAGATACGCAGTATTTT.

The genes are TRBV7-3 and TRBJ2-1, with D perhaps TRBD1 (6 bases). This CDR3 spans 13 amino acids. Per germline, CDR1 SGHTA and CDR2 FQGTGA. Trimming removed 8 bases from V and 4 bases from J, with 12 bases in between. The CDR3 sequence is CASSQGLYNEQFF. CDR3 nucleotide sequence: TGTGCCAGCTCCCAGGGGCTGTACAATGAGCAGTTCTTC.

The J gene is TRBJ2-7, the V gene TRBV5-1; D possibly corresponds to TRBD2 (6 bases). CDR3 size: 13 residues. V was clipped by 4 bases and J by 2 bases, with 10 bases between them. Germline V gene data show CDR1 as SGHRS and CDR2 as YFSETQ. CDR3 nucleotide sequence: TGCGCCAGCAGCGTGGGACTGCCCTACGAGCAGTACTTC. Translation: CASSVGLPYEQYF.

The sample holds a few counts of this clone. The V call is TRBV6-5, the J call TRBJ2-7; the D gene is possibly TRBD1 (5 bases). The CDR3 loop spans 15 amino acids. V dropped 5 bases and J dropped 0 bases, with 14 bases sitting between them. CDR1 is MNHEY, CDR2 SVGAGI, per germline. The CDR3 loop reads CASSREQVISYEQYF. The DNA for the CDR3 is TGTGCCAGCAGTAGAGAACAGGTTATCTCCTACGAGCAGTACTTC.

The V call is TRBV3-1 (or the pseudogene TRBV3-2), the J call TRBJ2-2, with a possible D match to TRBD1 (5 bases). Germline V gene sequence: CDR1 LGHDT, CDR2 YNNKEL (reference sequence). Trimming cost V 0 bases and J 4 bases, with 15 bases left between them. CDR3 size: 17 residues. CDR3 nucleotide sequence: TGTGCCAGCAGCCAAGATAGATACAGGTTGGGCACCGGGGAGCTGTTTTTT. Protein sequence: CASSQDRYRLGTGELFF.